This T cell receptor (beta chain) was retrieved from a study of T cells in tumors after PD-1 blockade. As for the study in general: Some patients also took daily vismodegib 150 mg during anti-PD-1 treatment. Study conclusions and caveats: Roughly two fifths of tumor TCR clonotypes were also found in blood.

Tumor or blood genomic DNA was sequenced, with inputs of roughly 550 ng to 6,500 ng. Details on this clone: Its antigen is not identified.

This CDR3 region has 12 residues. Looked up from germline, CDR1 is SGHTA and CDR2 is FQGNSA. Germline trimming cut 5 bases from V and 6 bases from J; bases unmatched to any gene: 4. Some clones are missing from TCRdb's copy, which holds only in-frame ones; the method was immunoSEQ multiplex PCR. Of approximately 48,000 clones listed, over 75% are singletons. This specimen consisted of PBMCs, obtained before anti-PD-1 treatment. The clonotype was recovered from a human donor with basal cell carcinoma. The V call is TRBV7-2, the J call TRBJ2-7, with 7 bases identical to TRBD1. For the CDR3, the DNA is TGTGCCAGCAGCGGCACAGGGGTCGAGCAGTACTTC. Its translation: CASSGTGVEQYF.